Listed below are T cell receptor beta chains from one sample, sequenced in a study of identical twins. Using its own MiXCR run on the 5' RACE reads, TCRdb lists one record per CDR3 protein. The repertoire holds approximately 670,000 distinct CDR3 sequences, with 6% to 6.5% as singletons. Input material: naive T cells sorted from blood. The receptors stem from a man between 18 and 35 years old in good health. Both conserved end residues are part of each CDR3. D genes are given only for firm matches. Some rows have no size entry. The others give once, few or many, or a class for an expanded clone.

CDR3aa: CSVVTGISTDTQYF
CDR3nt: TGCAGCGTGGTTACAGGGATTAGCACAGATACGCAGTATTTT
abundance: -
v_gene: TRBV29-1
j_gene: TRBJ2-3
d_gene: -

CDR3aa: CSVDRTGSYGYTF
CDR3nt: TGCAGCGTTGACAGGACAGGGTCCTATGGCTACACCTTC
abundance: few
v_gene: TRBV29-1
j_gene: TRBJ1-2
d_gene: TRBD1

CDR3aa: CASSLSGLLAGGYNEQFF
CDR3nt: TGTGCCAGCAGCTTATCAGGACTACTAGCGGGAGGGTACAATGAGCAGTTCTTC
abundance: many
v_gene: TRBV11-2
j_gene: TRBJ2-1
d_gene: TRBD2

CDR3aa: CASSPTPGQGDSNQPQHF
CDR3nt: TGTGCCAGCAGTCCTACTCCGGGACAGGGGGATAGCAATCAGCCCCAGCATTTT
abundance: many
v_gene: TRBV6-5
j_gene: TRBJ1-5
d_gene: TRBD1

CDR3aa: CASSLGAVGELFF
CDR3nt: TGTGCCAGCAGCCTGGGAGCGGTCGGGGAGCTGTTTTTT
abundance: few
v_gene: TRBV7-6
j_gene: TRBJ2-2
d_gene: -

CDR3aa: CASSRDPGDGYTF
CDR3nt: TGTGCCAGCAGCCGAGATCCGGGCGATGGCTACACCTTC
abundance: -
v_gene: TRBV7-3
j_gene: TRBJ1-2
d_gene: -

CDR3aa: CATSRDRGGQETQYF
CDR3nt: TGTGCCACCAGCAGAGATCGGGGAGGCCAGGAGACCCAGTACTTC
abundance: -
v_gene: TRBV15
j_gene: TRBJ2-5
d_gene: -

CDR3aa: CSAPGQNPYEQYF
CDR3nt: TGCAGTGCCCCGGGACAGAACCCCTACGAGCAGTACTTC
abundance: -
v_gene: TRBV20-1
j_gene: TRBJ2-7
d_gene: TRBD1

CDR3aa: CASSFPGSYNEQFF
CDR3nt: TGTGCCAGCAGTTTTCCGGGGTCCTACAATGAGCAGTTCTTC
abundance: many
v_gene: TRBV12-3/TRBV12-4
j_gene: TRBJ2-1
d_gene: -

CDR3aa: CSAKQGWNEKLFF
CDR3nt: TGCAGTGCTAAACAGGGATGGAATGAAAAACTGTTTTTT
abundance: many
v_gene: TRBV20-1
j_gene: TRBJ1-4
d_gene: -

CDR3aa: CASSLPQGGNSGANVLTF
CDR3nt: TGTGCCAGCAGCTTACCACAGGGTGGGAACTCTGGGGCCAACGTCCTGACTTTC
abundance: -
v_gene: TRBV11-1
j_gene: TRBJ2-6
d_gene: -

CDR3aa: CASSPPPLLAGTTDTQYF
CDR3nt: TGTGCCAGCAGCCCACCCCCCCTACTAGCGGGAACCACAGATACGCAGTATTTT
abundance: few
v_gene: TRBV11-1
j_gene: TRBJ2-3
d_gene: TRBD2

CDR3aa: CSAARAGYQETQYF
CDR3nt: TGCAGTGCAGCTCGGGCGGGATACCAAGAGACCCAGTACTTC
abundance: -
v_gene: TRBV20-1
j_gene: TRBJ2-5
d_gene: -

CDR3aa: CASSQGAGGYNEQFF
CDR3nt: TGTGCCAGCAGCCAAGGAGCGGGAGGTTACAATGAGCAGTTCTTC
abundance: many
v_gene: TRBV3-1
j_gene: TRBJ2-1
d_gene: TRBD2

CDR3aa: CASSLATGDNNEQFF
CDR3nt: TGCGCCAGCAGCTTGGCCACAGGGGACAACAATGAGCAGTTCTTC
abundance: many
v_gene: TRBV5-1
j_gene: TRBJ2-1
d_gene: TRBD1

CDR3aa: CSAEGNYNEQFF
CDR3nt: TGCAGTGCTGAGGGCAACTACAATGAGCAGTTCTTC
abundance: -
v_gene: TRBV20-1
j_gene: TRBJ2-1
d_gene: -

CDR3aa: CASSQDRVVTYNEQFF
CDR3nt: TGTGCCAGCAGCCAAGATCGAGTAGTAACTTACAATGAGCAGTTCTTC
abundance: few
v_gene: TRBV14
j_gene: TRBJ2-1
d_gene: -

CDR3aa: CASSYSPRTYLYEQYF
CDR3nt: TGTGCCAGCAGTTACTCCCCTCGGACATACCTGTACGAGCAGTACTTC
abundance: many
v_gene: TRBV6-5
j_gene: TRBJ2-7
d_gene: -

CDR3aa: CSARAVNEGLGGDTQYF
CDR3nt: TGCAGTGCCCGCGCAGTCAATGAAGGACTAGGAGGAGATACGCAGTATTTT
abundance: many
v_gene: TRBV20-1
j_gene: TRBJ2-3
d_gene: TRBD2

CDR3aa: CSAGDGATNEKLFF
CDR3nt: TGCAGTGCTGGAGACGGTGCAACTAATGAAAAACTGTTTTTT
abundance: many
v_gene: TRBV20-1
j_gene: TRBJ1-4
d_gene: -

CDR3aa: CASSRTVMYQETQYF
CDR3nt: TGTGCCAGCAGTAGGACAGTCATGTACCAAGAGACCCAGTACTTC
abundance: -
v_gene: TRBV5-6
j_gene: TRBJ2-5
d_gene: -

CDR3aa: CASSGGAYNEQFF
CDR3nt: TGTGCCAGCAGTGGGGGGGCGTACAATGAGCAGTTCTTC
abundance: many
v_gene: TRBV5-6
j_gene: TRBJ2-1
d_gene: -

CDR3aa: CASSDRKDEQFF
CDR3nt: TGTGCCAGCAGCGACAGGAAGGATGAGCAGTTCTTC
abundance: few
v_gene: TRBV9
j_gene: TRBJ2-1
d_gene: -

CDR3aa: CASRILGTSGRETQYF
CDR3nt: TGTGCCAGCAGAATCTTGGGGACTAGCGGGAGAGAGACCCAGTACTTC
abundance: few
v_gene: TRBV6-1
j_gene: TRBJ2-5
d_gene: TRBD2

CDR3aa: CASSTLGSDTQYF
CDR3nt: TGTGCCAGCAGCACATTAGGGTCGGATACGCAGTATTTT
abundance: many
v_gene: TRBV7-6
j_gene: TRBJ2-3
d_gene: -

CDR3aa: CANSGTSGNEQFF
CDR3nt: TGTGCCAATTCAGGGACTAGCGGAAATGAGCAGTTCTTC
abundance: many
v_gene: TRBV28
j_gene: TRBJ2-1
d_gene: TRBD2

CDR3aa: CSARDVGQETQYF
CDR3nt: TGCAGTGCTAGAGATGTAGGGCAAGAGACCCAGTACTTC
abundance: many
v_gene: TRBV20-1
j_gene: TRBJ2-5
d_gene: -

CDR3aa: CASSQRITNEKLFF
CDR3nt: TGTGCCAGCAGCCAACGGATAACTAATGAAAAACTGTTTTTT
abundance: many
v_gene: TRBV14
j_gene: TRBJ1-4
d_gene: -

CDR3aa: CSARVPARGAYGELFF
CDR3nt: TGCAGTGCTAGAGTCCCCGCCCGGGGCGCGTACGGGGAGCTGTTTTTT
abundance: many
v_gene: TRBV20-1
j_gene: TRBJ2-2
d_gene: -

CDR3aa: CSARRGTNTGELFF
CDR3nt: TGCAGTGCTAGAAGGGGGACGAACACCGGGGAGCTGTTTTTT
abundance: many
v_gene: TRBV20-1
j_gene: TRBJ2-2
d_gene: -

CDR3aa: CASSYSGLAVYEQYF
CDR3nt: TGTGCCAGCAGTTACTCGGGACTAGCGGTCTACGAGCAGTACTTC
abundance: -
v_gene: TRBV6-2/TRBV6-3
j_gene: TRBJ2-7
d_gene: TRBD2

CDR3aa: CASSLYRGGVYNEQFF
CDR3nt: TGTGCCAGCAGTTTATACAGGGGTGGGGTCTACAATGAGCAGTTCTTC
abundance: few
v_gene: TRBV28
j_gene: TRBJ2-1
d_gene: TRBD1

CDR3aa: CASSSVRRGTGGYGYTF
CDR3nt: TGTGCCAGCAGTTCAGTGAGAAGAGGGACGGGAGGTTATGGCTACACCTTC
abundance: few
v_gene: TRBV27
j_gene: TRBJ1-2
d_gene: -

CDR3aa: CSLGGRRFGEQFF
CDR3nt: TGCAGCTTAGGCGGGAGAAGGTTCGGTGAGCAGTTCTTC
abundance: many
v_gene: TRBV29-1
j_gene: TRBJ2-1
d_gene: TRBD2

CDR3aa: CASSRDGGLYNEQFF
CDR3nt: TGCGCCAGCAGCCGGGATGGGGGCCTCTACAATGAGCAGTTCTTC
abundance: -
v_gene: TRBV5-1
j_gene: TRBJ2-1
d_gene: -

CDR3aa: CASSFKGQQFWDGYTF
CDR3nt: TGTGCCAGCAGCTTCAAGGGACAGCAATTTTGGGATGGCTACACCTTC
abundance: few
v_gene: TRBV7-9
j_gene: TRBJ1-2
d_gene: TRBD1

CDR3aa: CAWRGQGYSNQPQHF
CDR3nt: TGTGCCTGGAGGGGACAGGGGTATAGCAATCAGCCCCAGCATTTT
abundance: -
v_gene: TRBV30
j_gene: TRBJ1-5
d_gene: TRBD1

CDR3aa: CASSYSDRAGGYTF
CDR3nt: TGTGCCAGCAGTTACTCCGACAGGGCGGGGGGCTACACCTTC
abundance: -
v_gene: TRBV6-5
j_gene: TRBJ1-2
d_gene: TRBD1

CDR3aa: CASSPPGQPKNIQYF
CDR3nt: TGTGCCAGCAGTCCACCGGGACAGCCTAAAAACATTCAGTACTTC
abundance: few
v_gene: TRBV12-3/TRBV12-4
j_gene: TRBJ2-4
d_gene: TRBD1

CDR3aa: CSVGRTSGSYDEQFF
CDR3nt: TGCAGCGTAGGAAGGACTAGCGGGAGTTATGATGAGCAGTTCTTC
abundance: many
v_gene: TRBV29-1
j_gene: TRBJ2-1
d_gene: TRBD2

CDR3aa: CASSRAGVDSNQPQHF
CDR3nt: TGTGCCAGCTCTAGGGCAGGGGTTGACAGCAATCAGCCCCAGCATTTT
abundance: few
v_gene: TRBV28
j_gene: TRBJ1-5
d_gene: -

CDR3aa: CAISESILEQYF
CDR3nt: TGTGCCATCAGTGAGTCGATTTTGGAGCAGTACTTC
abundance: many
v_gene: TRBV10-3
j_gene: TRBJ2-7
d_gene: -

CDR3aa: CATRASVFNEQFF
CDR3nt: TGTGCCACGAGGGCCTCAGTTTTCAATGAGCAGTTCTTC
abundance: many
v_gene: TRBV28
j_gene: TRBJ2-1
d_gene: -

CDR3aa: CASSAREGWKRDTQYF
CDR3nt: TGTGCCAGCAGCGCCCGGGAGGGCTGGAAAAGGGATACGCAGTATTTT
abundance: many
v_gene: TRBV9
j_gene: TRBJ2-3
d_gene: TRBD2

CDR3aa: CSAREVGGLAGGHEQFF
CDR3nt: TGCAGTGCTAGAGAAGTGGGTGGACTAGCGGGAGGTCATGAGCAGTTCTTC
abundance: many
v_gene: TRBV20-1
j_gene: TRBJ2-1
d_gene: TRBD2

CDR3aa: CASGLADYNEQFF
CDR3nt: TGTGCCAGTGGACTAGCGGACTACAATGAGCAGTTCTTC
abundance: many
v_gene: TRBV5-6
j_gene: TRBJ2-1
d_gene: TRBD2

CDR3aa: CASSYKRDRYTGELFF
CDR3nt: TGTGCCAGCAGTTATAAACGGGACAGATACACCGGGGAGCTGTTTTTT
abundance: -
v_gene: TRBV6-5
j_gene: TRBJ2-2
d_gene: TRBD1

CDR3aa: CASSLTRTSGEYNEQFF
CDR3nt: TGTGCCAGCAGTCTCACCCGGACTAGCGGAGAGTACAATGAGCAGTTCTTC
abundance: many
v_gene: TRBV28
j_gene: TRBJ2-1
d_gene: TRBD2